The source of this TCR beta chain is a study of shared T cell receptors in the human thymus. The table came from immunoSEQ multiplex PCR; TCRdb's copy has only in-frame clones and leaves some out. The table has over 350,000 clones, 85% to 95% seen once. Sequencing used thymocytes. The receptor was isolated from a human donor.

CDR3 region: CASSDCRAKSYEQYF. CDR3 sequence (DNA): TGTGCCAGCAGTGACTGTCGGGCCAAGTCCTACGAGCAGTACTTC. J is TRBJ2-7 and V is TRBV6-1; no clear D. Germline V gene sequence: CDR1 MNHNS, CDR2 SASEGT. The CDR3 has 15 amino acids. V was shortened by 3 bases and J by 1 base, with 13 bases between the two germline ends.